Described below is a single T cell receptor (beta chain) sequence and its context. Its matching antigen is unknown. Only Caucasian adults living in Nashville, Tennessee made up the donor group. Authors' methods: Quality scores were absent from the junction-only immunoSEQ sequences, so filtering differed. Assay: immunoSEQ multiplex PCR; the TCRdb copy retains only in-frame clones and omits some. V, J and clone size are taken as reported in that table, and D and trimming were inferred from the DNA itself. The sample includes around 1 million clones, 70% to 85% of them seen just once. This record belongs to a study of shared clonotypes between healthy human individuals. Study results and limitations: Generation probabilities were higher for clonotypes shared across all four sorted-subset donors than for unshared ones.

The V gene lost 5 bases and the J gene lost 4 bases, with 14 bases spanning the gap. Germline V gene sequence: CDR1 SGHDN, CDR2 FVKESK. The CDR3 length is 14 residues. The sequencing input was memory CD4+ T cells sorted from blood. As for subset: CD45RA-negative fraction. The TCR sequence derives from a man aged 18 to 30 in good health. The gene calls are TRBV14 and TRBJ1-1, with D perhaps TRBD1 (5 bases). DNA for the CDR3: TGTGCCAGCAGCTACCTCAGGGCCACCACTGAAGCTTTCTTT. Protein sequence: CASSYLRATTEAFF. The full variable domain, completed using reference TRBV14 and TRBJ1-1, is EAGVTQFPSHSVIEKGQTVTLRCDPISGHDNLYWYRRVMGKEIKFLLHFVKESKQDESGMPNNRFLAERTGGTYSTLKVQPAELEDSGVYFCASSYLRATTEAFFGQGTRLTVV.